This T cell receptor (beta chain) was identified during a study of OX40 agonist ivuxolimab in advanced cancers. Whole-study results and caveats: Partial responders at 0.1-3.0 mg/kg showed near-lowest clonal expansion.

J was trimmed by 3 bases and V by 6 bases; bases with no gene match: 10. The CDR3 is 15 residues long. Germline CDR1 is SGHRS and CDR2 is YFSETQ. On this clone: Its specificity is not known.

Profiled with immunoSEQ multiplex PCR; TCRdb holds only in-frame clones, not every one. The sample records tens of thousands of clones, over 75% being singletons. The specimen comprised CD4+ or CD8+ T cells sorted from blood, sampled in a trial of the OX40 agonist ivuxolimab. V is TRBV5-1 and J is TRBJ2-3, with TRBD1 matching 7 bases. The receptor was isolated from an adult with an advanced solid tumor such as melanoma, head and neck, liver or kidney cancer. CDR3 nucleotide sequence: TGCGCCAGCAACCTGGGAGACAGGGCTACAGATACGCAGTATTTT. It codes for CASNLGDRATDTQYF.